This T cell receptor beta chain was observed in a study of blood T cell repertoires in COVID-19. Study in general: The study drew acute and convalescent COVID-19 samples from the United States, Italy and Spain. T cells, B-cell-depleted T cells, or PBMCs provided the cDNA or gDNA that served as material.

Germline V CDR1 and CDR2: KGHSH, LQKENI. Trimming at V came to 0 bases and at J to 7 bases, leaving 5 bases not matched to a gene. The CDR3 is 15 amino acids. Per the authors' pipeline: By means of reference gene primer amplification, nucleated cell counts were estimated. Assay: immunoSEQ multiplex PCR; the TCRdb copy retains only in-frame clones and omits some. For V, J and clone size, that table is used; D and trimming come from the DNA. The sample consists of about 230,000 clones, roughly 85% of them appearing once. This clone was found a few times. The sequence was collected from a woman between 65 and 79 years old with active or convalescent COVID-19. Sequenced: peripheral blood. The chain uses TRBV18 and TRBJ2-1; the match to TRBD2 covers 8 bases. In DNA, the CDR3 is TGTGCCAGCTCACCACCTGGCGGGAGGAGGAATGAGCAGTTCTTC. Residues: CASSPPGGRRNEQFF. Together with reference TRBV18 and TRBJ2-1, the CDR3 gives the full variable domain: NAGVMQNPRHLVRRRGQEARLRCSPMKGHSHVYWYRQLPEEGLKFMVYLQKENIIDESGMPKERFSAEFPKEGPSILRIQQVVRGDSAAYFCASSPPGGRRNEQFFGPGTRLTVL.